The 28 T cell receptor beta chains below come from one sample, sequenced in a study of CD8+ T cells in alopecia areata. Described treatment: oral pan-JAK inhibitor, 5-10 mg twice daily. RNA, once extracted, was reverse transcribed into cDNA for use as the sequencing template. Some clones are missing from TCRdb's copy, which holds only in-frame ones; the method was immunoSEQ multiplex PCR. The sample lists a few hundred thousand clones, about 62% occurring once. Material: CD4+ T cells sorted from blood, obtained at week 52, from a patient treated with tofacitinib. Receptors originate from a human donor with alopecia areata.

The genes are TRBV5-6 and TRBJ2-5; D unclear. The CDR3 has 14 residues. V was cut by 4 bases and J by 2 bases, with 12 bases left in between. Per germline, CDR1 SGHDT and CDR2 YYEEEE. The CDR3 coding sequence is TGTGCCAGCAGCCCAATGACCTTTCAAGAGACCCAGTACTTC. It encodes CASSPMTFQETQYF.

This clone was seen only once. The chain links TRBV7-2 to TRBJ2-3; D remains ambiguous. V was pared by 7 bases and J by 4 bases, with 9 bases between. Per germline, CDR1 SGHTA and CDR2 FQGNSA. The CDR3 sequence is 12 residues long. CDR3 in amino acids: CASTNLPDTQYF. CDR3 nucleotides: TGTGCCAGCACCAATCTCCCAGATACGCAGTATTTT.

The chain uses TRBV5-1 and TRBJ2-5; tentatively, D is TRBD2 (5 bases). The CDR3 covers 14 residues. Germline CDR1 reads SGHRS; CDR2 reads YFSETQ. Trimming stripped 1 base from V and 2 bases from J, with 9 bases between. This CDR3 reads CASSLQQRQETQYF. The DNA of the CDR3 is TGCGCCAGCAGCTTGCAACAGCGGCAAGAGACCCAGTACTTC.

This chain joins TRBV29-1 and TRBJ2-1, with TRBD2 identical over 11 bases. This CDR3 comprises 14 residues. CDR1 and CDR2 from the germline V gene are SQVTM and ANQGSEA. The junction had 5 bases not matched to a gene; V was cut back by 4 bases and J by 6 bases. The DNA for the CDR3 is TGCAGCGTTGTGACTAGCGGGGCGGGCAATGAGCAGTTCTTC. Its protein is CSVVTSGAGNEQFF.

This clone has only a few counts. DNA of the CDR3: TGTGCCACCAGCCGTGGGACAGGGGGCAGGAATTCACCCCTCCACTTT. This encodes CATSRGTGGRNSPLHF. The chain is built from TRBV15 and TRBJ1-6, with 12 nucleotides matching TRBD1. Germline V lookup: CDR1 LNHNV, CDR2 YYDKDF (reference sequence). V lost 5 bases to trimming and J lost 7 bases; unmatched junction nucleotides: 6. CDR3 length: 16 residues.

This clone was counted between two and nine times. The chain uses TRBV9 and TRBJ2-7, with a weak D call TRBD2 (6 bases). CDR3 length: 15 residues. Deletions cut 0 bases from V and 5 bases from J, with 15 bases between. Germline assignment: CDR1 SGDLS and CDR2 YYNGEE. CDR3 sequence: CASSVAPETSNEQYF. CDR3 bases: TGTGCCAGCAGCGTAGCCCCGGAGACTAGTAACGAGCAGTACTTC.

The rearrangement links TRBV9 to TRBJ2-7; TRBD2 matches 11 bases. Germline V gene lookup returns CDR1 SGDLS and CDR2 YYNGEE. Trimming removed 0 bases from V and 6 bases from J; junction bases left unmatched: 2. The CDR3 runs to 14 residues. CDR3 residues: CASSVAGTSGEQYF. The CDR3 DNA sequence: TGTGCCAGCAGCGTAGCCGGGACTAGCGGCGAGCAGTACTTC.

The CDR3 DNA reads as TGCGCCAGCAGCTGGAGTCGAGGGGGCGGTCAGCCCCAGCATTTT. Its protein is CASSWSRGGGQPQHF. The gene calls are TRBV4-3 and TRBJ1-5; 7 bases are a match to TRBD1. The CDR3 sequence is 15 residues long. Germline V gives CDR1 LGHNA, CDR2 YSLEER. Losses at the gene ends were 5 bases for V and 6 bases for J; bases not matched to a gene: 10.

The J gene is TRBJ2-3, the V gene TRBV29-1; 9 bases map to TRBD2. Germline V gene lookup returns CDR1 SQVTM and CDR2 ANQGSEA. The CDR3 has 15 residues. The trim removed 7 bases at V and 2 bases at J, leaving 10 bases unmatched. Written as DNA, the CDR3 is TGCAGCGGCGACGGGCTAGCGGGGTCCACAGATACGCAGTATTTT. It specifies CSGDGLAGSTDTQYF.

The V call is TRBV6-6, the J call TRBJ1-2; the match to TRBD1 covers 9 bases. Germline CDR1 reads MNHNY; CDR2 reads SVGAGI (reference sequence). After removal of 10 bases from V and 8 bases from J, the junction contained 8 bases not matched to a gene. The CDR3 is made up of 12 amino acids. The CDR3 nucleotides read TGTGCCATCCTGGACAGGGGAGGAGGCTACACCTTC. It specifies CAILDRGGGYTF.

This clone was seen a handful of times. J is TRBJ1-3 and V is TRBV5-1; 7 nucleotides match TRBD1. J gave up 2 bases and V 2 bases, and 4 bases lay outside the gene matches. This CDR3 is 15 amino acids long. Per the germline V gene, CDR1 is SGHRS and CDR2 is YFSETQ. Here the CDR3 reads CASSFSTGTGNTIYF. Here the CDR3 DNA reads TGCGCCAGCAGCTTCTCGACAGGGACTGGAAACACCATATATTTT.

As regards this clone: This specimen includes other DNA sequences encoding the same CDR3. The chain employs TRBV6-5 and TRBJ2-5, with 9 bases that match TRBD1. This CDR3 has 13 amino acids. The ends lost 5 bases at V and 5 bases at J; junction bases unmatched: 3. Germline-derived CDR1 and CDR2 are MNHEY and SVGAGI. In nucleotides, the CDR3 is TGTGCCAGCAGTCCCGGGACAGGGGAGACCCAGTACTTC. It encodes CASSPGTGETQYF.

The genes are TRBV30 and TRBJ2-5, with D tentatively TRBD2 (5 bases). This CDR3 has 13 residues. Per germline, CDR1 GTSNPN and CDR2 SVGIG (reference sequence). Deletions cut 7 bases from V and 5 bases from J, with 17 bases between. The CDR3 coding sequence is TGTGCCTTCGATCGGGGTTTGAGGGAGACCCAGTACTTC. Translating gives CAFDRGLRETQYF.

V usage is TRBV7-3 and J usage is TRBJ2-2, with 10 bases lining up with TRBD1. The CDR3 has 13 residues. Germline V lookup: CDR1 SGHTA, CDR2 FQGTGA. The V and J ends lost 10 bases and 3 bases, in that order; junction bases with no gene match: 2. Written as DNA, the CDR3 is TGTGCCACGGGACAGGGGTACACCGGGGAGCTGTTTTTT. It is translated as CATGQGYTGELFF.

V usage is TRBV5-1 and J usage is TRBJ2-2; no definite D call. The ends were cut back, 5 bases at V and 0 bases at J, with 8 bases in the middle. This CDR3 is 14 amino acids long. Germline CDR1 SGHRS, CDR2 YFSETQ. CDR3 loop: CASRKDTNTGELFF. CDR3 bases: TGCGCCAGCAGGAAAGACACGAACACCGGGGAGCTGTTTTTT.

This clone was counted a few times. The chain combines TRBV5-4 with TRBJ1-6; D perhaps matches TRBD1 (5 bases). There are 15 residues in the CDR3. Germline V gene data show CDR1 as SGHNT and CDR2 as YYREEE (reference sequence). Trimming pared 5 bases from V and 5 bases from J, leaving 14 bases between. In DNA form, the CDR3 reads TGTGCCAGCAGTGGGTCGGCCAGGGATAATTCACCCCTCCACTTT. Amino acids: CASSGSARDNSPLHF. Looking up the rest from reference TRBV5-4 and TRBJ1-6 gives the full variable domain: ETGVTQSPTHLIKTRGQQVTLRCSSQSGHNTVSWYQQALGQGPQFIFQYYREEENGRGNFPPRFSGLQFPNYSSELNVNALELDDSALYLCASSGSARDNSPLHFGNGTRLTVT.

Written as DNA, the CDR3 is TGTGCCAGCGGTACCGCTAACTATGGCTACACCTTC. This translates into CASGTANYGYTF. V is TRBV6-1 and J is TRBJ1-2; D unresolved. Looked up from germline, CDR1 is MNHNS and CDR2 is SASEGT. Trimming pared 8 bases from V and 0 bases from J, leaving 7 bases between. The CDR3 is 12 amino acids.

This chain uses TRBV27 with TRBJ2-3; D not resolved. Germline V lookup: CDR1 MNHEY, CDR2 SMNVEV (reference sequence). This CDR3 comprises 14 residues. The V gene lost 0 bases and the J gene lost 0 bases, with 4 bases spanning the gap. This CDR3 reads CASSLSLSTDTQYF. The CDR3 nucleotides are TGTGCCAGCAGTTTATCACTTAGCACAGATACGCAGTATTTT.

Comments on this clone: At the DNA level, this CDR3 is encoded by other sequences in the same sample as well. V usage is TRBV4-3 and J usage is TRBJ1-5; D unclear. CDR1 and CDR2 (germline): LGHNA, YSLEER. V lost 0 bases and J 3 bases, leaving 3 bases between the germline ends. The CDR3 has 13 residues. Written as DNA, the CDR3 is TGCGCCAGCAGCCAAGATCTCAATCAGCCCCAGCATTTT. Protein sequence: CASSQDLNQPQHF.

V and J are TRBV29-1 and TRBJ1-1; a weak D match, TRBD1 (5 bases). Trimming removed 5 bases from V and 1 base from J, with 14 bases in between. The CDR3 is 14 residues long. Germline loops: CDR1 SQVTM, CDR2 ANQGSEA. CDR3 amino acids: CSVFGQDTNTEAFF. CDR3 nucleotides: TGCAGCGTTTTTGGGCAGGACACGAACACTGAAGCTTTCTTT.

The rearrangement uses TRBV2 and TRBJ2-5; D is possibly TRBD1 (5 bases). From germline, CDR1 is SNHLY and CDR2 FYNNEI. The V gene lost 4 bases and the J gene lost 5 bases, with 8 bases spanning the gap. The CDR3 totals 12 residues. The CDR3 DNA sequence: TGTGCCAGCAGTGGTTCAGGGGAGACCCAGTACTTC. Translating it yields CASSGSGETQYF.

There are a few counts of this clone. The chain combines TRBV29-1 with TRBJ2-3; D not certain. The germline V and J ends were trimmed by 7 bases and 0 bases, with 8 bases remaining between them. The CDR3 totals 12 residues. Germline CDR1 reads SQVTM; CDR2 reads ANQGSEA. CDR3 sequence (DNA): TGCAGCGCGAAAAGTAGCACAGATACGCAGTATTTT. Its translation: CSAKSSTDTQYF.

The rearrangement uses TRBV7-9 and TRBJ1-2; D perhaps matches TRBD1 (5 bases). Trimming removed 3 bases from V and 2 bases from J, with 13 bases in between. CDR1 is SEHNR and CDR2 is FQNEAQ in the germline V gene (reference sequence). There are 15 residues in the CDR3. CDR3 in DNA: TGTGCCAGCAGCTTTGGGGCAGGGTCGAACTATGGCTACACCTTC. This encodes CASSFGAGSNYGYTF.

This clone was counted between two and nine times. The chain couples TRBV7-2 to TRBJ1-3; 7 positions match TRBD1. V trimming: 6 bases; J trimming: 4 bases; junction bases outside the gene matches: 6. This CDR3 spans 14 amino acids. Germline CDR1 reads SGHTA; CDR2 reads FQGNSA. The CDR3 DNA reads TGTGCCAGCAGACCGACAGGGATAGGAAACACCATATATTTT. Its protein product is CASRPTGIGNTIYF.

The rearrangement joins TRBV29-1 to TRBJ1-2, with 7 bases lining up with TRBD1. CDR1 and CDR2 (germline): SQVTM, ANQGSEA. The CDR3 contains 11 residues. The V segment lost 7 bases and the J segment 4 bases; nucleotides outside the gene matches: 3. CDR3: CSAGQLYGYTF. CDR3 coding DNA: TGCAGCGCGGGACAGCTCTATGGCTACACCTTC.

This chain joins TRBV2 and TRBJ1-4; a possible D gene is TRBD1 (6 bases). Germline CDR1 is SNHLY and CDR2 is FYNNEI. This CDR3 spans 11 amino acids. Trimming stripped 8 bases from V and 8 bases from J, with 9 bases between. This CDR3 is CASQGGEKLFF. In DNA, the CDR3 is TGTGCCAGCCAAGGGGGAGAAAAACTGTTTTTT.

V usage is TRBV5-1 and J usage is TRBJ2-1, with D possibly called TRBD1 or TRBD2 (5 bases each). The CDR3 totals 14 residues. The V gene's germline CDR1 is SGHRS and CDR2 YFSETQ. Deletions cut 4 bases from V and 5 bases from J, with 13 bases between. The CDR3 sequence is CASSVSGRHNEQFF. The DNA of the CDR3 is TGCGCCAGCAGCGTCTCAGGGAGACACAATGAGCAGTTCTTC.

This clone turned up a few times. Other nucleotide sequences from this sample produce the same CDR3. The chain recombines TRBV25-1 with TRBJ2-7; D ambiguous. This CDR3 comprises 11 residues. V lost 4 bases, J lost 3 bases, and 4 bases lay in between. Germline CDR1 reads MGHDK; CDR2 reads SYGVNS. The DNA for the CDR3 is TGTGCCAGCAGTGTTGGCTACGAGCAGTACTTC. It is translated as CASSVGYEQYF.